This TCR beta chain was sequenced in a study of cytomegalovirus exposure and HLA in healthy donors. Trimming pared 7 bases from V and 3 bases from J, leaving 8 bases between. Germline loops: CDR1 DFQATT, CDR2 SNEGSKA (reference sequence). The CDR3 loop spans 11 amino acids. The study ran its PCR with 60 Vbeta and 13 Jbeta primers. Data came from immunoSEQ multiplex PCR; TCRdb stores just in-frame clones and leaves some out. Among tens of thousands of clones listed, around three quarters were seen once. The sequenced material came from PBMCs. This TCR was recovered from a man in his forties or fifties in good health and CMV-seronegative. The gene calls are TRBV20-1 and TRBJ2-3, with D unresolved. CDR3 nucleotides: TGCAGTGTCGACATAACAGATACGCAGTATTTT. Encoded protein: CSVDITDTQYF.